The next 18 T cell receptor beta chains were all read from a single sample in a study of T cells generated in artificial thymic organoids. Separate semi-nested PCRs amplified TCRalpha and TCRbeta libraries using constant-region reverse primers in TRAC or TRBC. TCRdb fed the 5' RACE reads into MiXCR, producing one record per CDR3 protein. The data hold some 5,000 distinct CDR3 sequences, with 30% to 40% observed a single time. The sample consisted of naive CD8+ T cells from blood. Subset meaning: CD3+TCRalphabeta+CD8SP T cells; for blood, CD45RO-CCR7+ naive CD8+ T cells. These receptor sequences come from a human donor who gave cord blood stem cells for thymic organoid culture, a cardiac surgery patient who gave postnatal thymus, or a blood donor (not recorded which).

This clonotype counts as medium-sized. The chain uses TRBV24-1 and TRBJ2-1, with 7 bases that match TRBD1. Germline values: CDR1 KGHDR, CDR2 SFDVKD. The CDR3 loop spans 15 amino acids. The trim removed 9 bases at V and 8 bases at J, leaving 15 bases unmatched. The CDR3 DNA is TGTGCCACCTCTTCGCGACAGGGAAAGGGCGATGAGCAGTTCTTC. This sequence encodes CATSSRQGKGDEQFF.

Comments on this clonotype: This likely comes from a read error, as the CDR3 has no conserved phenylalanine or tryptophan at its end. The rearrangement uses TRBV27 and TRBJ1-5; D gene unclear. Germline CDR1 is MNHEY and CDR2 is SMNVEV (reference sequence). Trimming shortened V by 8 bases and J by 7 bases, and 9 bases separated the two germline ends. The CDR3 is 11 residues long. CDR3 region: CASGFGQPQHL. CDR3 coding DNA: TGTGCCAGCGGATTTGGGCAGCCCCAGCATTTG.

Within the sample, this clonotype is medium-sized (0.01 to 0.1%). The rearrangement joins TRBV27 to TRBJ1-4, with unresolved D. The V and J ends lost 10 bases and 2 bases respectively, with 11 bases between them. The CDR3 covers 13 residues. Germline V gene lookup returns CDR1 MNHEY and CDR2 SMNVEV (reference sequence). In DNA form, the CDR3 reads TGTGCCACCGCTGTTTGGACTAATGAAAAACTGTTTTTT. Translating it yields CATAVWTNEKLFF. Full variable domain (missing parts from reference TRBV27 and TRBJ1-4): EAQVTQNPRYLITVTGKKLTVTCSQNMNHEYMSWYRQDPGLGLRQIYYSMNVEVTDKGDVPEGYKVSRKEKRNFPLILESPSPNQTSLYFCATAVWTNEKLFFGSGTQLSVL.

CDR3 amino acids: CASSPGTGGTDTQYF. DNA for the CDR3: TGTGCCAGTAGTCCCGGGACAGGGGGCACAGATACGCAGTATTTT. The genes are TRBV19 and TRBJ2-3; 10 bases are a match to TRBD1. The germline V gene has CDR1 LNHDA and CDR2 SQIVND (reference sequence). The CDR3 has 15 residues. The trim removed 5 bases at V and 1 base at J, leaving 3 bases unmatched.

This clonotype appeared a few times. The chain recombines TRBV28 with TRBJ2-3; D is tentatively TRBD1 or TRBD2 (5 bases each). Trimming shortened V by 6 bases and J by 3 bases, and 16 bases separated the two germline ends. The CDR3 contains 15 residues. Germline V gene data show CDR1 as MDHEN and CDR2 as SYDVKM. The CDR3 nucleotides are TGTGCCAGCAGGAATGCAGGGAGTACGACAGATACGCAGTATTTT. It is translated as CASRNAGSTTDTQYF.

The rearrangement joins TRBV29-1 to TRBJ2-1, with TRBD2 matching 12 bases. Trimming cost V 0 bases and J 5 bases; bases outside gene matches: 11. The CDR3 has 18 amino acids. Germline V gene data show CDR1 as SQVTM and CDR2 as ANQGSEA. CDR3 DNA: TGCAGCGTTGAAGATCGGGGACTAGCGGGCCCCACTAACAATGAGCAGTTCTTC. Its translation is CSVEDRGLAGPTNNEQFF.

J is TRBJ2-6 and V is TRBV27, with D possibly matching TRBD2 (5 bases). Germline V CDR1 and CDR2: MNHEY, SMNVEV (reference sequence). V gave up 3 bases and J gave up 4 bases, with 10 bases separating them. This CDR3 has 15 residues. The CDR3 DNA is TGTGCCAGCAGTTTCACGGGGAACGGGGCCAACGTCCTGACTTTC. It specifies CASSFTGNGANVLTF. Full variable domain (remainder filled in from reference TRBV27 and TRBJ2-6): EAQVTQNPRYLITVTGKKLTVTCSQNMNHEYMSWYRQDPGLGLRQIYYSMNVEVTDKGDVPEGYKVSRKEKRNFPLILESPSPNQTSLYFCASSFTGNGANVLTFGAGSRLTVL.

The table lists this clonotype with a count of one. The CDR3: CASTLPNRDEQFF. The DNA of the CDR3 is TGTGCCAGCACCCTACCGAACAGGGATGAGCAGTTCTTC. The chain employs TRBV12-3 or TRBV12-4 and TRBJ2-1, with D perhaps TRBD1 (6 bases). The V gene lost 7 bases and the J gene lost 8 bases, with 15 bases spanning the gap. The length of the CDR3 is 13 residues.

This clonotype appeared a few times. The V gene is TRBV20-1, the J gene TRBJ2-3; possibly TRBD1 for D (5 bases). The CDR3 runs 16 residues. Germline V gives CDR1 DFQATT, CDR2 SNEGSKA (reference sequence). Trimming removed 0 bases from V and 3 bases from J, with 16 bases in between. CDR3 residues: CSARDEQAGRTDTQYF. The CDR3 DNA follows: TGCAGTGCTAGAGACGAACAGGCTGGCAGGACAGATACGCAGTATTTT.

Relative to its sample, this clonotype is medium-sized. The V call is TRBV7-6, the J call TRBJ2-1, with D perhaps matching TRBD2 (6 bases). Deletions cut 5 bases from V and 7 bases from J, with 27 bases between. The CDR3 extends over 18 amino acids. Germline V gives CDR1 SGHVS, CDR2 FNYEAQ. CDR3 nucleotide sequence: TGTGCCAGCAGCGCCCCCATTGTAGGGACTCTGCTTGGGAATGAGCAGTTCTTC. Protein: CASSAPIVGTLLGNEQFF. Complete variable domain (other parts from reference TRBV7-6 and TRBJ2-1): GAGVSQSPRYKVTKRGQDVALRCDPISGHVSLYWYRQALGQGPEFLTYFNYEAQQDKSGLPNDRFSAERPEGSISTLTIQRTEQRDSAMYRCASSAPIVGTLLGNEQFFGPGTRLTVL.

This clonotype was found a few times. This sequence joins TRBV6-5 and TRBJ2-2, with D uncertain. CDR3 length: 16 amino acids. With 0 bases removed from V and 6 bases from J, the gap between germline ends came to 14 bases. The germline CDR1 and CDR2 sequences are MNHEY and SVGAGI. This chain's CDR3 is CASSYSNWASAGELFF. The CDR3 DNA reads TGTGCCAGCAGTTACTCGAATTGGGCCTCTGCCGGGGAGCTGTTTTTT.

The chain has TRBV5-4 and TRBJ2-2; TRBD1 is a possible D gene (5 bases). The V end lost 4 bases, the J end lost 0 bases, and 13 bases lay between the germline ends. This CDR3 is 16 amino acids long. Per the germline V gene, CDR1 is SGHNT and CDR2 is YYREEE (reference sequence). CDR3 sequence reads: CASSLGPGPNTGELFF. As DNA, the CDR3 is TGTGCCAGCAGCCTGGGGCCAGGGCCGAACACCGGGGAGCTGTTTTTT.

This clonotype was observed a handful of times. The rearrangement links TRBV12-3 or TRBV12-4 to TRBJ2-7, with unresolved D. CDR3 length: 13 amino acids. The V and J ends lost 8 bases and 3 bases respectively, with 14 bases between them. The CDR3 loop reads CASRSPENYEQYF. Written as DNA, the CDR3 is TGTGCCAGCCGGAGTCCAGAGAACTACGAGCAGTACTTC.

This chain connects TRBV27 to TRBJ2-7; weak D call: TRBD1 (6 bases). Germline V gene sequence: CDR1 MNHEY, CDR2 SMNVEV (reference sequence). With 6 bases removed from V and 0 bases from J, the gap between germline ends came to 18 bases. This CDR3 is built from 16 residues. The CDR3 sequence: CASRPYTGMSSYEQYF. The CDR3 nucleotides are TGTGCCAGCAGACCATATACAGGGATGAGCTCCTACGAGCAGTACTTC.

This sequence joins TRBV27 and TRBJ1-1, with 12 bases identical to TRBD1. Germline V gives CDR1 MNHEY, CDR2 SMNVEV (reference sequence). CDR3 length: 13 residues. After removal of 8 bases from V and 4 bases from J, the junction contained 2 bases not matched to a gene. CDR3 DNA: TGTGCCAGCCGGGACAGGGGGCTCACTGAAGCTTTCTTT. Residues: CASRDRGLTEAFF.

As concerns this clonotype: A read error is possible here, since a much larger clone lies one base away. This sequence joins TRBV10-1 and TRBJ2-7, with no clear D. The CDR3 extends over 12 amino acids. The germline CDR1 and CDR2 sequences are WNHNN and SYGVQD (reference sequence). The CDR3 nucleotides read TGCGCCAGCCGGACGACACAGCCCGAGCAGCACTTC. The encoded protein is CASRTTQPEQHF.

This clonotype appeared a few times. The J gene is TRBJ1-1, the V gene TRBV5-1; D not certain. CDR1 and CDR2 from the germline V gene are SGHRS and YFSETQ. The CDR3 has 15 amino acids. Trimming shortened V by 4 bases and J by 4 bases, and 17 bases separated the two germline ends. For the CDR3, the DNA is TGCGCCAGCAGCCGCCCGGGAACAGACGGCACTGAAGCTTTCTTT. Translating gives CASSRPGTDGTEAFF.

A note on this clonotype: A much more abundant neighbour one base away suggests this may be a read error. This chain connects TRBV20-1 to TRBJ1-1; 10 bases are shared with TRBD1. This CDR3 contains 15 residues. The germline V gene encodes CDR1 DFQATT and CDR2 SNEGSKA (reference sequence). The chain's CDR3 is CSAREPGQGNIEAFF. The DNA for the CDR3 is TGCAGTGCTAGAGAGCCGGGACAGGGGAACATTGAAGCTTTCTTT.